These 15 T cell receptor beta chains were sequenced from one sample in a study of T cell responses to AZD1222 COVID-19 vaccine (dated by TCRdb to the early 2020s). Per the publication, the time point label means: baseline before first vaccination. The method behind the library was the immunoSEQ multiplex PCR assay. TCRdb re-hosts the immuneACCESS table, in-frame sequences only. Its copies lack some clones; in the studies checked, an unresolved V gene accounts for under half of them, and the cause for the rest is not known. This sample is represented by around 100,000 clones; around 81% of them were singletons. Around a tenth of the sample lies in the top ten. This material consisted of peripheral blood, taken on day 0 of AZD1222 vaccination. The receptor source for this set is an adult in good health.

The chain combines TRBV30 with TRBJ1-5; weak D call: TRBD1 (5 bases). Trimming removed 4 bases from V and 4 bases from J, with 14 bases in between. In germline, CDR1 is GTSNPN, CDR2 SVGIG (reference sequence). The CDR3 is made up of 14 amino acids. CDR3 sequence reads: CAWNPGATNQPQHF. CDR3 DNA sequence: TGTGCCTGGAACCCTGGGGCCACAAATCAGCCCCAGCATTTT.

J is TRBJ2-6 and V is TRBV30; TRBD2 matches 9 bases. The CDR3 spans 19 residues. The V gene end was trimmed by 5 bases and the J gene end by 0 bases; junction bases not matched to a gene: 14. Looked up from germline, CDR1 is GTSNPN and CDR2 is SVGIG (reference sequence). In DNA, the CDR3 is TGTGCCTGGGCGGGGGGGACCTCTCCCTCTCTCTCTGGGGCCAACGTCCTGACTTTC. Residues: CAWAGGTSPSLSGANVLTF. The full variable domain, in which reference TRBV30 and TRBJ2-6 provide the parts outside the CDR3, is SQTIHQWPATLVQPVGSPLSLECTVEGTSNPNLYWYRQAAGRGLQLLFYSVGIGQISSEVPQNLSASRPQDRQFILSSKKLLLSDSGFYLCAWAGGTSPSLSGANVLTFGAGSRLTVL.

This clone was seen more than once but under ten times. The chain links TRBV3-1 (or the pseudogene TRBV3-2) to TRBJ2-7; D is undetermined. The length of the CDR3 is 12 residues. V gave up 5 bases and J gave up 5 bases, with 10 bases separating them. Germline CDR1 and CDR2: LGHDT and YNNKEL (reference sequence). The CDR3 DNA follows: TGTGCCAGCAGCTATCTACTGGACGAGCAGTACTTC. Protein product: CASSYLLDEQYF.

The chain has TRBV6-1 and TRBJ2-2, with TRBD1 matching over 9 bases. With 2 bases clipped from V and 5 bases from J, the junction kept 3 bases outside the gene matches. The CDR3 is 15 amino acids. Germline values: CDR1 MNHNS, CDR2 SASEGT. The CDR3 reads CASSEQTGGTGELFF. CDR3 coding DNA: TGTGCCAGCAGTGAACAGACAGGGGGAACCGGGGAGCTGTTTTTT.

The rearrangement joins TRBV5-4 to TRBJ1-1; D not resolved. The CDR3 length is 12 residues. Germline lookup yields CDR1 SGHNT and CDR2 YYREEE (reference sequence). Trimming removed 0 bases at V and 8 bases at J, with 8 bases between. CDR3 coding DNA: TGTGCCAGCAGCTTGGGAGCGTTCGAAGCTTTCTTT. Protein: CASSLGAFEAFF. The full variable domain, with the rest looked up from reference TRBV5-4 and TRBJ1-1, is ETGVTQSPTHLIKTRGQQVTLRCSSQSGHNTVSWYQQALGQGPQFIFQYYREEENGRGNFPPRFSGLQFPNYSSELNVNALELDDSALYLCASSLGAFEAFFGQGTRLTVV.

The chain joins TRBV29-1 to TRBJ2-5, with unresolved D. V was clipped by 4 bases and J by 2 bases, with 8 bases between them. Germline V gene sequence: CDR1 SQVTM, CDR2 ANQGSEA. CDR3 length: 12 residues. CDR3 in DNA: TGCAGCGTTGCCGAAAATCAAGAGACCCAGTACTTC. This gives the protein CSVAENQETQYF.

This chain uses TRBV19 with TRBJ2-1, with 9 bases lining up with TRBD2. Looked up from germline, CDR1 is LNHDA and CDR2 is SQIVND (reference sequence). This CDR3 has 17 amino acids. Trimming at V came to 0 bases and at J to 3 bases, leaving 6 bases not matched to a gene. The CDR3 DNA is TGTGCCAGTAGTATAGACCCCGGGACTAGCAACTACAATGAGCAGTTCTTC. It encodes CASSIDPGTSNYNEQFF.

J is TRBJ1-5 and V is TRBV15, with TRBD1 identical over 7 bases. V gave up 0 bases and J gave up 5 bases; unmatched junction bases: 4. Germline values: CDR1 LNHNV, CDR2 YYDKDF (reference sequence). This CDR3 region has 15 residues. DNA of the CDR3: TGTGCCACCAGCAGAGAGGGCAGGGGGGATCAGCCCCAGCATTTT. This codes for CATSREGRGDQPQHF.

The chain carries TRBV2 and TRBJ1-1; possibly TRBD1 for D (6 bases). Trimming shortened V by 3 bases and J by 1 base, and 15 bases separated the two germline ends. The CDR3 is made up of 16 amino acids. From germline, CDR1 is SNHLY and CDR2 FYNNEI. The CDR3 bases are TGTGCCAGCAGTGATCCCGGCCAGGGGCCGAACACTGAAGCTTTCTTT. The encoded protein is CASSDPGQGPNTEAFF. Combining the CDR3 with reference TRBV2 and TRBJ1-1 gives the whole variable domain EPEVTQTPSHQVTQMGQEVILRCVPISNHLYFYWYRQILGQKVEFLVSFYNNEISEKSEIFDDQFSVERPDGSNFTLKIRSTKLEDSAMYFCASSDPGQGPNTEAFFGQGTRLTVV.

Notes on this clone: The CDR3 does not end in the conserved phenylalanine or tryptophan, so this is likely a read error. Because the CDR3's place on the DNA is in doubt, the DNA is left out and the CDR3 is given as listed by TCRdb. This chain's CDR3 is CASSSGEDVGL. The chain has TRBV7-4 and TRBJ2-7. CDR1 is SGHVT, CDR2 SQSDAQ, per germline. The CDR3 contains 11 residues when both ends are counted.

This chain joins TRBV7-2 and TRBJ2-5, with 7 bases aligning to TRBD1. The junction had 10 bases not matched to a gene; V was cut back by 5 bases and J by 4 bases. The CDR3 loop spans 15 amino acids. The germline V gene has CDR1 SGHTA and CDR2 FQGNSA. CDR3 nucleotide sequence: TGTGCCAGCAGCCGTCGGATACAGGGGCGAGAGACCCAGTACTTC. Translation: CASSRRIQGRETQYF.

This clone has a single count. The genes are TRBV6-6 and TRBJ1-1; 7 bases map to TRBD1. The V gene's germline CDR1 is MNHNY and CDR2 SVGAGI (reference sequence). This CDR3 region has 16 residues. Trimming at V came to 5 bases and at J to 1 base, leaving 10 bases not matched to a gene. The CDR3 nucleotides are TGTGCCAGCAGTCCAGACACCGGGACAGAGAACACTGAAGCTTTCTTT. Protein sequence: CASSPDTGTENTEAFF.

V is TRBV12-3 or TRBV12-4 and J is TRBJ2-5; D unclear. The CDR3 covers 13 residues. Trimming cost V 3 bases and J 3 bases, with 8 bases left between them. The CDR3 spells CASSFQAKETQYF. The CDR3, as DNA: TGTGCCAGCAGTTTTCAGGCCAAAGAGACCCAGTACTTC.

CDR3 in amino acids: CASSKTGPYEKLFF. DNA of the CDR3: TGTGCCAGCAGCAAAACAGGGCCCTATGAAAAACTGTTTTTT. The chain joins TRBV5-8 to TRBJ1-4; a weak D match, TRBD1 (6 bases). V was cut by 4 bases and J by 6 bases, with 13 bases left in between. This CDR3 contains 14 residues. The germline gives CDR1 SGHTS, CDR2 YDEGEE.

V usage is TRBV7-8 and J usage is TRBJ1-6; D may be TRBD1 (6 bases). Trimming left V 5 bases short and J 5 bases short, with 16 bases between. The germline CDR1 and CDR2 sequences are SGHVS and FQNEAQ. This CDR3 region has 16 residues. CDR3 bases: TGTGCCAGCAGCCCCTCAGGGGTAGTGGATAATTCACCCCTCCACTTT. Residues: CASSPSGVVDNSPLHF.